This T cell receptor (beta chain) was identified in a study of blood T cell repertoires in COVID-19. Cohorts were based on clinical histories the participants reported. Donors in Cohort 3 counted as recovered after two negative PCRs, clearance, or symptom resolution. Between the trimmed V and J ends, which lost 3 bases and 3 bases, there was a span of 16 bases. The CDR3 contains 16 residues. CDR1 is LNHDA, CDR2 SQIVND, per germline (reference sequence). Per the study methods: Using reference gene primer amplification, nucleated cell counts were estimated. Here immunoSEQ multiplex PCR was the method, and the copy in TCRdb shows in-frame clones only, minus some. V and J calls and clone size are as listed in that table; D and trimming were resolved from the DNA. The sample lists fewer than 500,000 clones, roughly nine tenths occurring once.

The sequenced sample consisted of PBMCs or T cells enriched from blood (not recorded which). This receptor was taken from a man aged 25 to 40 who had recovered from COVID-19. The chain employs TRBV19 and TRBJ2-3; no firm D call. The CDR3 is CASSITAQVSTDTQYF. CDR3 coding DNA: TGTGCCAGTAGTATTACAGCTCAAGTGAGTACAGATACGCAGTATTTT.